This T cell receptor beta chain was sequenced for a study of T cells after yellow fever vaccination. Per the germline V gene, CDR1 is SQVTM and CDR2 is ANQGSEA. The germline V and J ends were trimmed by 5 bases and 5 bases, with 15 bases remaining between them. The CDR3 runs 13 residues. A single record per CDR3 protein comes from TCRdb applying MiXCR to the 5' RACE reads. In the table there are approximately 300,000 distinct CDR3 sequences, over 8.5% of which are singletons. The TCR sequence derives from a young man who received the YFV17D yellow fever vaccine. The chain carries TRBV29-1 and TRBJ2-5; maybe TRBD2 (6 bases). The input for sequencing was CD4+ T cells sorted from PBMCs, taken 45 days after the yellow fever booster vaccination. In nucleotides, the CDR3 is TGCAGCGTTCCGGGAGTAGGGGCGGAGACCCAGTACTTC. It specifies CSVPGVGAETQYF. Filled out from reference TRBV29-1 and TRBJ2-5, the complete variable domain reads SAVISQKPSRDICQRGTSLTIQCQVDSQVTMMFWYRQQPGQSLTLIATANQGSEATYESGFVIDKFPISRPNLTFSTLTVSNMSPEDSSIYLCSVPGVGAETQYFGPGTRLLVL.